This is a list of T cell receptor beta chains from one sample in a study of T cell responses to AZD1222 COVID-19 vaccine. The protocol was immunoSEQ multiplex PCR, while the TCRdb copy is restricted to in-frame clones and leaves out a portion. The sample lists 80,000 or so clones; 70% to 90% were seen once. Sequencing was performed on peripheral blood, taken on day 0 of AZD1222 vaccination. Source of these receptors: an adult in good health. CDR3s include the opening cysteine and the closing phenylalanine or tryptophan. A D gene is named only where the DNA matches it firmly. Size is stated for part of the rows, as once, few or many counts, or as a class when the clone is expanded.

15 | TRBJ2-7 | . | TRBV6-1 | . | CASSATPGDPYEQYF | TGTGCCAGCAGTGCGACCCCAGGGGATCCCTACGAGCAGTACTTC
15 | TRBJ2-5 | . | TRBV5-1 | TRBD1 | CASSSTGANQETQYF | TGCGCCAGCAGCTCGACAGGGGCCAACCAAGAGACCCAGTACTTC
14 | TRBJ1-6 | . | TRBV18 | TRBD1 | CASSSTGGGSPLHF | TGTGCCAGCTCGTCTACAGGGGGCGGTTCACCCCTCCACTTT
16 | TRBJ2-7 | . | TRBV4-2 | TRBD2 | CASSQRASGSSYEQYF | TGTGCCAGCAGCCAAAGGGCTAGCGGGAGCTCCTACGAGCAGTACTTC
13 | TRBJ2-7 | . | TRBV6-6 | . | CASTWAGTYEQYF | TGTGCCAGCACCTGGGCAGGGACCTACGAGCAGTACTTC
13 | TRBJ1-2 | . | TRBV7-9 | . | CASSLVGSLGYTF | TGTGCCAGCAGCTTAGTAGGGTCGCTCGGCTACACCTTC
15 | TRBJ1-1 | . | TRBV7-9 | . | CASSFIKGSNTEAFF | TGTGCCAGCAGCTTTATAAAAGGGTCGAACACTGAAGCTTTCTTT
15 | TRBJ1-1 | . | TRBV6-5 | . | CASSYLGTWDTEAFF | TGTGCCAGCAGTTACCTTGGGACCTGGGACACTGAAGCTTTCTTT
13 | TRBJ1-2 | . | TRBV18 | TRBD1 | CASSPGQGNGYTF | TGTGCCAGCTCACCGGGACAGGGTAATGGCTACACCTTC
15 | TRBJ2-3 | once | TRBV15 | . | CATSREGYRADTQYF | TGTGCCACCAGCAGAGAGGGATATAGGGCAGATACGCAGTATTTT
13 | TRBJ2-7 | few | TRBV15 | . | CATSRVDAYEQYF | TGTGCCACCAGCAGAGTGGACGCCTACGAGCAGTACTTC
15 | TRBJ1-5 | . | TRBV9 | . | CASSTAGGFNQPQHF | TGTGCCAGCAGTACCGCCGGCGGATTCAATCAGCCCCAGCATTTT
13 | TRBJ2-5 | . | TRBV6-2/TRBV6-3 | . | CASSYSGMETQYF | TGTGCCAGCAGTTATTCGGGGATGGAGACCCAGTACTTC
15 | TRBJ2-7 | . | TRBV9 | TRBD1 | CASSVTGQGIDEQYF | TGTGCCAGCAGCGTGACGGGACAGGGGATCGACGAGCAGTACTTC
13 | TRBJ2-5 | . | TRBV30 | TRBD2 | CAWSPAGEETQYF | TGTGCCTGGAGTCCGGCGGGAGAAGAGACCCAGTACTTC
13 | TRBJ2-7 | . | TRBV7-2 | . | CASSLSDRNKKYF | TGTGCCAGCAGCTTAAGCGATCGGAATAAGAAGTACTTC
11 | TRBJ1-2 | . | TRBV5-8 | . | CASSRLYGYTF | TGTGCCAGCAGTCGCCTCTATGGCTACACCTTC
12 | TRBJ1-2 | few | TRBV10-3 | . | CAITTGQKGYTF | TGTGCCATAACCACCGGGCAGAAGGGCTACACCTTC
16 | TRBJ2-2 | . | TRBV5-1 | TRBD1 | CASSGQDRGSAGELFF | TGCGCCAGCAGCGGTCAAGACAGGGGTTCGGCCGGGGAGCTGTTTTTT
14 | TRBJ2-7 | . | TRBV7-9 | . | CASSLARQTYEQYF | TGTGCCAGCAGCTTAGCTCGACAAACCTACGAGCAGTACTTC
17 | TRBJ1-3 | . | TRBV5-5 | TRBD1 | CASSLWGTGNSGNTIYF | TGTGCCAGCAGCTTGTGGGGGACAGGGAACTCTGGAAACACCATATATTTT
15 | TRBJ1-6 | . | TRBV7-6 | . | CASSAGLRGNSPLHF | TGTGCCAGCAGCGCGGGACTGAGGGGGAATTCACCCCTCCACTTT
12 | TRBJ2-7 | . | TRBV29-1 | TRBD1 | CSVGTGGNEQYF | TGCAGCGTCGGGACAGGGGGGAACGAGCAGTACTTC
15 | TRBJ2-3 | . | TRBV7-9 | TRBD1 | CASRQDRGLTDTQYF | TGTGCCAGCAGACAGGACAGGGGTCTCACAGATACGCAGTATTTT
13 | TRBJ1-1 | . | TRBV5-1 | TRBD1 | CASRRDRLSEAFF | TGCGCCAGCAGAAGGGACAGGTTGTCTGAAGCTTTCTTT
16 | TRBJ1-5 | . | TRBV5-5 | TRBD1 | CASMLLPGQGNQPQHF | TGTGCCAGCATGCTACTTCCGGGACAGGGGAATCAGCCCCAGCATTTT
16 | TRBJ2-3 | . | TRBV5-1 | . | CASSLAGARDTDTQYF | TGCGCCAGCAGCTTGGCAGGGGCGCGGGACACAGATACGCAGTATTTT
11 | TRBJ1-1 | . | TRBV27 | . | CASRDRMGAFF | TGTGCCAGCAGAGACAGGATGGGAGCTTTCTTT
16 | TRBJ1-5 | . | TRBV10-3 | . | CAISSGTADSNQPQHF | TGTGCCATCAGCTCGGGGACGGCTGATAGCAATCAGCCCCAGCATTTT
14 | TRBJ2-7 | . | TRBV2 | TRBD2 | CASSEPAGDYEQYF | TGTGCCAGCAGTGAACCAGCGGGAGACTACGAGCAGTACTTC
17 | TRBJ1-4 | once | TRBV4-3 | . | CASSQDMNGVGGEKLFF | TGCGCCAGCAGCCAAGATATGAACGGGGTCGGCGGTGAAAAACTGTTTTTT
17 | TRBJ2-2 | . | TRBV10-1 | . | CASSESRVGADTGELFF | TGCGCCAGCAGTGAGTCGAGGGTGGGAGCTGACACCGGGGAGCTGTTTTTT